What follows describes a single TCR beta chain. Its antigen is unknown. It may be a read error: a sequence one base away is much more abundant. Counted from cysteine to phenylalanine, this CDR3 has 14 amino acids. Just the 42-base CDR3 DNA is kept, in frame starting at base 1. From the germline V gene (reference sequence), CDR1 is MNHEY and CDR2 is SMNVEV. Cut back by 2 bases and 10 bases, the V and J ends lie 15 bases apart. Libraries were constructed by PCR. TCRdb lists the instrument as Illumina HiSeq 2500. Molecular barcoding was employed in the preparation of TCR libraries, with unique molecular identifiers being used to normalize TCRbeta repertoire quantification. Using fastp at Q25 and MiXCR, TCRdb reprocessed the public reads and kept productive beta chains. When rows share a CDR3 protein, they turn into one entry using the most common DNA and genes. In this sample the table shows 100,000 or so distinct CDR3 sequences, around a quarter of which occur a single time. Together, the top ten hold around 21% of the sample.

This sample was included in a study of T-cell reconstitution after alpha-beta-depleted transplantation in children (dated by TCRdb to about 2016). Some background on the complete study: T-cell immune reconstitution after TCRalphabeta/CD19-depleted allogeneic hematopoietic cell transplantation in children was quantitatively tracked in the study by means of TCR repertoire profiling.

The treatment or condition tag for this specimen amounts to: allogeneic hematopoietic cell transplantation with graft depleted of TCRalphabeta T cells and CD19 B cells. The transplant recipients were children given TCRalphabeta/CD19-depleted allogeneic hematopoietic cell grafts. Points the paper makes about the study in general: In some patients, high TCRbeta diversity at day 60 was attributed to recipient T cells and intrathymic progenitors that had survived conditioning. The frequencies of hyperexpanded clones fell over the following months, and after one year, T-cell counts and TCRbeta diversity were mostly attributed to newly produced T cells. The apparently early recovery of alphabetaT-cell counts about two months after transplant reportedly depended on only several hundred rapidly expanded clones that came from non-depleted graft cells.

This TCR came from a boy aged 2 to 10 with acute lymphoblastic leukemia, due to receive a stem cell transplant. The chain links TRBV27 with TRBJ1-5, with the D gene not clear enough to name. Sequenced here: PBMCs, sampled before TCRalphabeta/CD19-depleted stem cell transplant. The CDR3 region reads CASSLAGVGHPQHF. DNA sequence: TGTGCCAGCAGTTTAGCCGGGGTAGGGCACCCCCAGCATTTT.